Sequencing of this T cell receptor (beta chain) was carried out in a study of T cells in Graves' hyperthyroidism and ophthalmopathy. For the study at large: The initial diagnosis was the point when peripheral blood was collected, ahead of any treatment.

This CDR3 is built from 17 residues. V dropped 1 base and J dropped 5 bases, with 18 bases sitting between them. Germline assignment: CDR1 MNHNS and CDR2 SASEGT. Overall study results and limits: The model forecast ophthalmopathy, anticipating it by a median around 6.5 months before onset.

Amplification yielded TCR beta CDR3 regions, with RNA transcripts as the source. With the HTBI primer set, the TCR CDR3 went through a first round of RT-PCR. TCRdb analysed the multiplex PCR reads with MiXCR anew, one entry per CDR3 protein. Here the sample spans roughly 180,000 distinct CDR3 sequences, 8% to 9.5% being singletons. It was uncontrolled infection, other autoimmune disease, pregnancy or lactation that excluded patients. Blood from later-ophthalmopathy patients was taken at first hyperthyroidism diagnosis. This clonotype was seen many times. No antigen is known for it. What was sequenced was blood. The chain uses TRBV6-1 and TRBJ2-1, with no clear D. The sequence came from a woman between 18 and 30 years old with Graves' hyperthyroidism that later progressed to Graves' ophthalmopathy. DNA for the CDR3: TGTGCCAGCAGTGAAGGGTTTATAGCAGTTCCAGACAATGAGCAGTTCTTC. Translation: CASSEGFIAVPDNEQFF.